The 5 T cell receptor beta chains below come from one sample, sequenced in a study of blood T cell repertoires in COVID-19. Here immunoSEQ multiplex PCR was the method, and the copy in TCRdb shows in-frame clones only, minus some. The table shows about 71,000 clones, with over 75% occurring only once. The sample comprised peripheral blood. All receptors come from a woman under 30 with acute or convalescent COVID-19.

The V and J genes are TRBV7-2 and TRBJ2-7, with 10 positions matching TRBD2. Germline trimming cut 3 bases from V and 0 bases from J; bases unmatched to any gene: 5. From germline, CDR1 is SGHTA and CDR2 FQGNSA. This CDR3 is built from 16 residues. The CDR3 region is CASSLTSGPSSYEQYF. The CDR3 DNA sequence: TGTGCCAGCAGCTTGACTAGCGGGCCGAGCTCCTACGAGCAGTACTTC. Using reference TRBV7-2 and TRBJ2-7 for the parts outside the CDR3, the full variable domain is GAGVSQSPSNKVTEKGKDVELRCDPISGHTALYWYRQSLGQGLEFLIYFQGNSAPDKSGLPSDRFSAERTGGSVSTLTIQRTQQEDSAVYLCASSLTSGPSSYEQYFGPGTRLTVT.

The chain combines TRBV5-1 with TRBJ1-4; 10 bases are shared with TRBD1. J was trimmed by 3 bases and V by 0 bases; bases with no gene match: 2. Looked up from germline, CDR1 is SGHRS and CDR2 is YFSETQ. The CDR3 covers 16 residues. The CDR3 loop is CASSLGGQGSNEKLFF. The DNA for the CDR3 is TGCGCCAGCAGCTTGGGGGGACAGGGGTCTAATGAAAAACTGTTTTTT. Full variable domain (missing parts from reference TRBV5-1 and TRBJ1-4): KAGVTQTPRYLIKTRGQQVTLSCSPISGHRSVSWYQQTPGQGLQFLFEYFSETQRNKGNFPGRFSGRQFSNSRSEMNVSTLELGDSALYLCASSLGGQGSNEKLFFGSGTQLSVL.

The CDR3 DNA sequence: TGTGCGTGGGGGGATGGCTACACCTTC. Its protein is CAWGDGYTF. This chain uses TRBV7-9 with TRBJ1-2, with D maybe TRBD1 (5 bases). CDR1 is SEHNR and CDR2 is FQNEAQ in the germline V gene (reference sequence). This CDR3 is 9 amino acids long.

The chain combines TRBV15 with TRBJ1-6, with unresolved D. The V end was cut by 0 bases, the J end by 7 bases, with 7 bases between. CDR3 size: 14 residues. Germline-derived CDR1 and CDR2 are LNHNV and YYDKDF (reference sequence). CDR3 DNA: TGTGCCACCAGCAGAGATCTCGGGAATTCACCCCTCCACTTT. Its translation: CATSRDLGNSPLHF.

The V and J genes are TRBV5-1 and TRBJ2-5, with 9 bases fitting TRBD1. The V gene end was trimmed by 6 bases and the J gene end by 5 bases; junction bases not matched to a gene: 8. CDR3 length: 14 amino acids. Germline assignment: CDR1 SGHRS and CDR2 YFSETQ. The CDR3 loop is CASNPGQGLETQYF. CDR3 sequence (DNA): TGCGCCAGCAATCCGGGACAGGGACTGGAGACCCAGTACTTC.